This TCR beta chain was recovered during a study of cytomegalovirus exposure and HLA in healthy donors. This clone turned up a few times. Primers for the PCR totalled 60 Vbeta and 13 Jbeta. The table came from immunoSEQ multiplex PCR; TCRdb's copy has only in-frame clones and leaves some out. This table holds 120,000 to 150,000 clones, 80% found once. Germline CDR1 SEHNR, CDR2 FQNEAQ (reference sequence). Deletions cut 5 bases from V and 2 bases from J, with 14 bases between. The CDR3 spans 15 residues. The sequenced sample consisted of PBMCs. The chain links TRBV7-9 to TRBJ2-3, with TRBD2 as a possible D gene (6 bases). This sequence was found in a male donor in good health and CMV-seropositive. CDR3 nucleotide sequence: TGTGCCAGCAGCCCCCGGGACTGGATCACAGATACGCAGTATTTT. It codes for CASSPRDWITDTQYF.